These 28 T cell receptor beta chains were sequenced from one sample in a study of blood T cell repertoires in COVID-19. Data came from immunoSEQ multiplex PCR; TCRdb stores just in-frame clones and leaves some out. The sample consists of approximately 210,000 clones, approximately 84% of them appearing once. Input material: peripheral blood. These receptors originate from a woman aged 70-85 years with active or convalescent COVID-19.

The rearrangement joins TRBV25-1 to TRBJ2-7; 8 bases line up with TRBD1. Germline CDR1 and CDR2: MGHDK and SYGVNS. The CDR3 is 13 residues long. With 5 bases clipped from V and 1 base from J, the junction kept 1 base outside the gene matches. The CDR3 spells CASSRQGSYEQYF. The CDR3 bases are TGTGCCAGCAGTCGACAGGGGTCCTACGAGCAGTACTTC.

This rearrangement joins TRBV7-9 to TRBJ1-3; D gene unclear. This CDR3 is built from 15 residues. CDR1 SEHNR and CDR2 FQNEAQ come from the germline V gene (reference sequence). Deletions cut 1 base from V and 7 bases from J, with 14 bases between. The CDR3 loop reads CASSLDITAGNTIYF. CDR3 DNA: TGTGCCAGCAGCTTAGATATCACGGCGGGGAACACCATATATTTT.

This chain uses TRBV5-1 with TRBJ2-5, with a weak D call TRBD1 (5 bases). CDR1 is SGHRS and CDR2 is YFSETQ in the germline V gene. The V gene lost 0 bases and the J gene lost 3 bases, with 9 bases spanning the gap. CDR3 length: 14 residues. The CDR3 coding sequence is TGCGCCAGCAGCTTGGGACAGCTAGAAGAGACCCAGTACTTC. It yields the protein CASSLGQLEETQYF.

CDR3 sequence reads: CSVRTYQRTDTQYF. The CDR3 DNA reads TGCAGCGTTAGAACATACCAGCGGACAGATACGCAGTATTTT. V and J are TRBV29-1 and TRBJ2-3, with a possible D match to TRBD2 (5 bases). V lost 5 bases and J lost 3, with 15 bases in between. Germline V gene data show CDR1 as SQVTM and CDR2 as ANQGSEA. The CDR3 has 14 amino acids.

The V and J genes are TRBV24-1 and TRBJ2-1; no clear D. Germline CDR1 is KGHDR and CDR2 is SFDVKD. The ends were cut back, 5 bases at V and 0 bases at J, with 16 bases in the middle. CDR3 length: 17 residues. Written as DNA, the CDR3 is TGTGCCACCAGTGGCACCTTAACCCCTAGCTCCTACAATGAGCAGTTCTTC. It codes for CATSGTLTPSSYNEQFF.

This clone has just one count. The chain links TRBV5-1 to TRBJ1-4; 7 positions agree with TRBD1. Germline V lookup: CDR1 SGHRS, CDR2 YFSETQ. This CDR3 is built from 14 residues. V shed 3 bases and J 5 bases; nucleotides not matched to a gene: 4. The CDR3 is CASSWGQQNEKLFF. The CDR3 nucleotides are TGCGCCAGCAGCTGGGGACAGCAAAATGAAAAACTGTTTTTT. Variable domain in full (rest from reference TRBV5-1 and TRBJ1-4): KAGVTQTPRYLIKTRGQQVTLSCSPISGHRSVSWYQQTPGQGLQFLFEYFSETQRNKGNFPGRFSGRQFSNSRSEMNVSTLELGDSALYLCASSWGQQNEKLFFGSGTQLSVL.

This clone was seen more than once but under ten times. This chain uses TRBV5-1 with TRBJ2-7, with a tentative D call TRBD2 (5 bases). Trimming stripped 0 bases from V and 3 bases from J, with 10 bases between. Germline CDR1 is SGHRS and CDR2 is YFSETQ. The CDR3 is 14 amino acids. In DNA, the CDR3 is TGCGCCAGCAGCTTGGAACCGGGGTACTACGAGCAGTACTTC. Its translation is CASSLEPGYYEQYF.

The chain links TRBV19 to TRBJ1-1, with D hard to call. CDR1 is LNHDA and CDR2 is SQIVND in the germline V gene (reference sequence). V lost 7 bases to trimming and J lost 1 base, with 16 bases between them. The CDR3 loop spans 15 amino acids. The CDR3 bases are TGTGCCAGTATTGAGGCGGGAGGGCGGAACACTGAAGCTTTCTTT. Translation gives CASIEAGGRNTEAFF.

The chain links TRBV7-6 to TRBJ2-7; 11 nucleotides agree with TRBD1. The CDR3 runs to 14 residues. The germline V gene encodes CDR1 SGHVS and CDR2 FNYEAQ. The V and J ends lost 3 bases and 7 bases, in that order; junction bases with no gene match: 5. Here the CDR3 reads CASSLGTGGREQYF. CDR3 coding DNA: TGTGCCAGCAGCTTGGGGACAGGGGGAAGAGAGCAGTACTTC.

Of note for this clone: The sample has other DNA sequences that encode this CDR3 too. The V call is TRBV19, the J call TRBJ2-6, with D perhaps matching TRBD1 (6 bases). Looked up from germline, CDR1 is LNHDA and CDR2 is SQIVND (reference sequence). This CDR3 is built from 14 residues. Deletions cut 6 bases from V and 2 bases from J, with 8 bases between. The CDR3 region has the DNA TGTGCCAGTAGCAGGGGTGCTGGGGCCAACGTCCTGACTTTC. Residues: CASSRGAGANVLTF.

The chain employs TRBV19 and TRBJ2-1, with TRBD2 matching over 9 bases. The CDR3 loop spans 16 amino acids. V shed 1 base and J 7 bases; nucleotides not matched to a gene: 8. Germline assignment: CDR1 LNHDA and CDR2 SQIVND (reference sequence). Written as DNA, the CDR3 is TGTGCCAGTAGTATAGCGTTGTTAGCGGGAGAGAATGAGCAGTTCTTC. Translation gives CASSIALLAGENEQFF.

A few counts support this clone. This chain joins TRBV5-6 and TRBJ2-2; 7 bases are shared with TRBD2. J lost 4 bases, V lost 1 base, and 7 bases had no gene match. The length of the CDR3 is 16 residues. The germline V gene encodes CDR1 SGHDT and CDR2 YYEEEE. CDR3 sequence reads: CASSLNGLAATGELFF. The CDR3 DNA reads as TGTGCCAGCAGCTTGAACGGCCTAGCGGCCACCGGGGAGCTGTTTTTT.

This sequence joins TRBV23-1 and TRBJ1-1; possibly TRBD1 for D (5 bases). TRBV23-1 is reported as an ORF; its role is uncertain. This CDR3 is 14 amino acids long. V lost 6 bases, J lost 4 bases, and 15 bases lay in between. The CDR3 region has the DNA TGCGCCAGCAGACCCCCGGGGGTTGGCACTGAAGCTTTCTTT. Translating it yields CASRPPGVGTEAFF.

DNA of the CDR3: TGTGCCAGTAGTATGGCGACTAGCGGGACCTACAATGAGCAGTTCTTC. This encodes CASSMATSGTYNEQFF. The chain couples TRBV19 to TRBJ2-1; TRBD2 aligns across 11 bases. The CDR3 loop spans 16 amino acids. The J segment lost 2 bases and the V segment lost 3 bases, leaving 3 bases of the junction unmatched. Germline CDR1 reads LNHDA; CDR2 reads SQIVND (reference sequence). The variable domain in full, with the rest retrieved from reference TRBV19 and TRBJ2-1, is DGGITQSPKYLFRKEGQNVTLSCEQNLNHDAMYWYRQDPGQGLRLIYYSQIVNDFQKGDIAEGYSVSREKKESFPLTVTSAQKNPTAFYLCASSMATSGTYNEQFFGPGTRLTVL.

With respect to this clone: This sample includes further DNA sequences coding for the same CDR3. The rearrangement uses TRBV6-5 and TRBJ1-2; 10 positions match TRBD1. The germline gives CDR1 MNHEY, CDR2 SVGAGI. The CDR3 extends over 12 amino acids. Losses at the gene ends were 8 bases for V and 5 bases for J; bases not matched to a gene: 2. The CDR3 nucleotides read TGTGCCAGCCGGGACAGGGGTTATGGCTACACCTTC. As protein: CASRDRGYGYTF.

This clone was detected once. One end of the junction is discordant with germline, which a read error may explain. The CDR3 sequence is CATSRGKADTQYF. CDR3 DNA: TGTGCCACCAGTAGGGGAAAGGCAGATACGCAGTATTTT. V usage is TRBV10-3 and J usage is TRBJ2-3, with D perhaps TRBD1 (5 bases). Germline CDR1 and CDR2: ENHRY and SYGVKD. The CDR3 runs 13 residues.

The chain couples TRBV24-1 to TRBJ2-1; D not certain. The V and J ends lost 5 bases and 7 bases respectively, with 5 bases between them. Germline-derived CDR1 and CDR2 are KGHDR and SFDVKD. This CDR3 contains 11 residues. CDR3 coding DNA: TGTGCCACCAGTGCAATGAATGAGCAGTTCTTC. As protein: CATSAMNEQFF.

The chain employs TRBV6-1 and TRBJ2-5, with a tentative D call TRBD1 (5 bases). The germline V and J ends were trimmed by 2 bases and 1 base, with 8 bases remaining between them. There are 14 residues in the CDR3. Germline CDR1 and CDR2: MNHNS and SASEGT. The chain's CDR3 is CASSEQGRQETQYF. CDR3 sequence (DNA): TGTGCCAGCAGTGAACAGGGCCGCCAAGAGACCCAGTACTTC.

The chain is built from TRBV5-5 and TRBJ2-5; D might be TRBD1 (6 bases). The germline V gene encodes CDR1 SGHKS and CDR2 YYEKEE (reference sequence). The CDR3 totals 15 residues. Trimming cost V 6 bases and J 1 base, with 16 bases left between them. The CDR3 is CASIIQGMGQETQYF. The CDR3 nucleotides read TGTGCCAGCATCATACAGGGAATGGGCCAAGAGACCCAGTACTTC.

The chain carries TRBV28 and TRBJ1-5; possibly TRBD1 for D (5 bases). Trimming took 2 bases from V and 2 from J, leaving 13 bases between them. CDR3 length: 16 residues. CDR1 is MDHEN, CDR2 SYDVKM, per germline. Written as DNA, the CDR3 is TGTGCCAGCAGTTTACTTCAGGGAGGAGGCAATCAGCCCCAGCATTTT. Its translation: CASSLLQGGGNQPQHF.

J is TRBJ2-1 and V is TRBV5-1; 13 bases map to TRBD2. The CDR3 sequence is 17 residues long. V trimming: 3 bases; J trimming: 9 bases; junction bases outside the gene matches: 12. The germline gives CDR1 SGHRS, CDR2 YFSETQ. In DNA form, the CDR3 reads TGCGCCAGCAGCTCCCGAGGGACTAGCGGGATCGCCGGTGAGCAGTTCTTC. This sequence encodes CASSSRGTSGIAGEQFF.

This clone came up a few times. The chain employs TRBV7-9 and TRBJ2-1; D is perhaps TRBD2 (6 bases). Trimming stripped 1 base from V and 8 bases from J, with 12 bases between. Germline values: CDR1 SEHNR, CDR2 FQNEAQ (reference sequence). The CDR3 extends over 14 amino acids. The CDR3 coding sequence is TGTGCCAGCAGCTTAGTGGGAGGAGGAGATGAGCAGTTCTTC. Encoded protein: CASSLVGGGDEQFF.

The chain uses TRBV15 and TRBJ2-5, with D uncertain. V was pared by 0 bases and J by 4 bases, with 9 bases between. The CDR3 consists of 14 residues. Germline CDR1 LNHNV, CDR2 YYDKDF (reference sequence). The CDR3: CATSRDPGPETQYF. CDR3 nucleotides: TGTGCCACCAGCAGAGACCCTGGCCCAGAGACCCAGTACTTC.

The chain links TRBV5-1 to TRBJ2-3; 8 nucleotides align to TRBD1. After removal of 5 bases from V and 3 bases from J, the junction contained 5 bases not matched to a gene. The CDR3 sequence is 14 residues long. Per the germline V gene, CDR1 is SGHRS and CDR2 is YFSETQ. CDR3 amino acids: CASSRDRRTDTQYF. CDR3 DNA: TGCGCCAGCAGTCGGGACAGGAGGACAGATACGCAGTATTTT. The complete variable domain, with remaining parts taken from reference TRBV5-1 and TRBJ2-3, reads KAGVTQTPRYLIKTRGQQVTLSCSPISGHRSVSWYQQTPGQGLQFLFEYFSETQRNKGNFPGRFSGRQFSNSRSEMNVSTLELGDSALYLCASSRDRRTDTQYFGPGTRLTVL.

The chain is built from TRBV28 and TRBJ2-1, with 10 nucleotides matching TRBD1. Trimming removed 5 bases from V and 8 bases from J; junction bases left unmatched: 9. CDR3 length equals 15 residues. The germline CDR1 and CDR2 sequences are MDHEN and SYDVKM. CDR3 nucleotides: TGTGCCAGCAGTCCCGGGACAGGGGTAGGTGATGAGCAGTTCTTC. This sequence encodes CASSPGTGVGDEQFF.

V gene TRBV4-2 combines with J gene TRBJ2-7; 7 nucleotides agree with TRBD1. CDR1 is LGHNA, CDR2 YNFKEQ, per germline. The trim removed 0 bases at V and 6 bases at J, leaving 8 bases unmatched. The CDR3 runs 15 residues. CDR3 region: CASSQETGKIAEQYF. The DNA for the CDR3 is TGTGCCAGCAGCCAAGAGACAGGGAAGATAGCCGAGCAGTACTTC.

The chain's CDR3 is CASSLSTGDGYTF. For the CDR3, the DNA is TGTGCCAGCAGCCTATCGACAGGGGACGGCTACACCTTC. J is TRBJ1-2 and V is TRBV7-9, with TRBD1 matching over 8 bases. In germline, CDR1 is SEHNR, CDR2 FQNEAQ (reference sequence). This CDR3 comprises 13 residues. J lost 8 bases, V lost 5 bases, and 7 bases had no gene match.

The chain combines TRBV5-1 with TRBJ2-5; maybe TRBD1 (6 bases). This CDR3 is built from 14 residues. With 4 bases removed from V and 1 base from J, the gap between germline ends came to 11 bases. The germline gives CDR1 SGHRS, CDR2 YFSETQ. The CDR3 region is CASSLGQSQETQYF. The CDR3 DNA sequence: TGCGCCAGCAGCCTCGGACAGTCCCAAGAGACCCAGTACTTC.